The clone carrying this T cell receptor (beta chain) was observed a few times. Other DNA sequences of this sample code for an identical CDR3. This sample was taken from a study of blood T cell repertoires in COVID-19. The CDR3 spans 15 residues. V shed 2 bases and J 5 bases; nucleotides not matched to a gene: 7. Germline V gene data show CDR1 as SGHRS and CDR2 as YFSETQ. Assay used: immunoSEQ multiplex PCR; TCRdb lists only in-frame clones, some missing. The sample consists of around 100,000 clones, 70% to 90% of them appearing once. Sequenced input: peripheral blood. This chain connects TRBV5-1 to TRBJ2-5, with 9 bases fitting TRBD2. The receptor was derived from a woman aged 55-69 years with acute or convalescent COVID-19. CDR3 nucleotides: TGCGCCAGCAGCTTTAGCGGGAGTGGAGGGGAGACCCAGTACTTC. This gives the protein CASSFSGSGGETQYF.